This note documents a single TCR beta chain sequence. This record comes from a study of multiple sclerosis patients with progressive multifocal leukoencephalopathy. The sample's time point: approximately 12 months of natalizumab therapy. Produced via immunoSEQ multiplex PCR; TCRdb's table is partial and in-frame only. Of 20,000 to 30,000 clones listed, about 91% are singletons. Trimming cost V 4 bases and J 5 bases; bases outside gene matches: 5. The CDR3 runs to 16 residues. The V gene's germline CDR1 is MGHRA and CDR2 YSYEKL. Source: PBMCs, taken from a patient treated with natalizumab. This receptor was obtained from a man aged 30 to 45 with multiple sclerosis. The J gene is TRBJ2-1, the V gene TRBV4-1; 13 bases agree with TRBD2. The CDR3 nucleotides are TGCGCCAGCAGCCGAGACGGGACTAGCGGGAACAATGAGCAGTTCTTC. Translating it yields CASSRDGTSGNNEQFF.